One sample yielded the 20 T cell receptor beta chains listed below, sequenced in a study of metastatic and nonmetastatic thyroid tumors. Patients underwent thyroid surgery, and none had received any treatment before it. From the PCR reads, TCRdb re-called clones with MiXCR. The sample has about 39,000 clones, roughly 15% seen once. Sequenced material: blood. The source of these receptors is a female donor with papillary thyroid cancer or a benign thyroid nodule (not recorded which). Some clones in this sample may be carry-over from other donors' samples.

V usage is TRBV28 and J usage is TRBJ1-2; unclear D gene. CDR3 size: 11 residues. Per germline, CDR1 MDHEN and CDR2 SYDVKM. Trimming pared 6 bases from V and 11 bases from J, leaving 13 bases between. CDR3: CASRGLERYTF. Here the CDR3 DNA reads TGTGCCAGCAGGGGGTTAGAGCGTTACACCTTC.

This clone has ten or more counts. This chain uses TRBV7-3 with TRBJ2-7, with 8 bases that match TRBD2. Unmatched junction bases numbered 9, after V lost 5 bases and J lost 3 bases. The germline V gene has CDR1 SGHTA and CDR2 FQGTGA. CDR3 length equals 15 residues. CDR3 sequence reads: CASSPGGSGNYEQYF. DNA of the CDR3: TGTGCCAGCAGCCCCGGTGGTAGCGGGAACTACGAGCAGTACTTC.

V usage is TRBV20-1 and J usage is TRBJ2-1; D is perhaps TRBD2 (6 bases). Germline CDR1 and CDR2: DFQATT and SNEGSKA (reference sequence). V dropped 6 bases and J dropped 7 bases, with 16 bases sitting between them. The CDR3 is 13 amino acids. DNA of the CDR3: TGCAGTGCGGGACTCACCCGGAGAAATGAGCAGTTCTTC. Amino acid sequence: CSAGLTRRNEQFF.

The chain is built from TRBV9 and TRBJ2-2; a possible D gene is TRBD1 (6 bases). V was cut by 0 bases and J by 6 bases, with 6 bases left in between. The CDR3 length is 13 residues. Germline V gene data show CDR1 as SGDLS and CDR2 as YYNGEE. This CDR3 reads CASSVGGPGELFF. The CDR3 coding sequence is TGTGCCAGCAGCGTAGGGGGGCCCGGGGAGCTGTTTTTT.

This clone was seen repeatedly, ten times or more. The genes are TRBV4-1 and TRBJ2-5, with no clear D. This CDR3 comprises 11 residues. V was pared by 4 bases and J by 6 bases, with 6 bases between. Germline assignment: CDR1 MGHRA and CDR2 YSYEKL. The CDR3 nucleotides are TGCGCCAGCAGCCTCGGACAGACCCAGTACTTC. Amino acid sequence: CASSLGQTQYF.

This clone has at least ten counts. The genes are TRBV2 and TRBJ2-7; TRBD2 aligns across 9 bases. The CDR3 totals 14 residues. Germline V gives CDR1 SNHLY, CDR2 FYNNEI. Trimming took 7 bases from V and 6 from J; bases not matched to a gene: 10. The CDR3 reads CASTTPGLASEQYF. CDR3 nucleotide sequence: TGTGCCAGCACTACCCCGGGACTAGCTTCCGAGCAGTACTTC.

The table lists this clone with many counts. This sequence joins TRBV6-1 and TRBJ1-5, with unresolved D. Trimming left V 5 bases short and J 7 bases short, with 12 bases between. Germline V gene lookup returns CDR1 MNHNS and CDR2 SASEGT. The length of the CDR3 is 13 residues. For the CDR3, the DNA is TGTGCCAGCAGTCGAGGAGAGGAACAGCCCCAGCATTTT. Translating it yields CASSRGEEQPQHF.

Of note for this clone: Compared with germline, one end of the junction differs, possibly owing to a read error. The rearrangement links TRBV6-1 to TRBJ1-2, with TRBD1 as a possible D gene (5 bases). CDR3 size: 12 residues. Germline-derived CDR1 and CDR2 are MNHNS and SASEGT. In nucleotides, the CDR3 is TGTGCCAACAGTGAACTGGACACATCCTTCACCTTC. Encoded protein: CANSELDTSFTF.

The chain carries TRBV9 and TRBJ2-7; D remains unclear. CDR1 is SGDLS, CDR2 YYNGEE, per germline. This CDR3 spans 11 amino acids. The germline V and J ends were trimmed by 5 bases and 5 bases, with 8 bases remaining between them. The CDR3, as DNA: TGTGCCAGCAGTAAAGGGCACGAGCAGTACTTC. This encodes CASSKGHEQYF. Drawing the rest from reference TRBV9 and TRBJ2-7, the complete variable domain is DSGVTQTPKHLITATGQRVTLRCSPRSGDLSVYWYQQSLDQGLQFLIQYYNGEERAKGNILERFSAQQFPDLHSELNLSSLELGDSALYFCASSKGHEQYFGPGTRLTVT.

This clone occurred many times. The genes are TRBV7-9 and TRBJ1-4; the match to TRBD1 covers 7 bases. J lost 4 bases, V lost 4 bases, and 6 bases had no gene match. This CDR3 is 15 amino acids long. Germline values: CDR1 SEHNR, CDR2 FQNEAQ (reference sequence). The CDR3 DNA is TGTGCCAGCAGCTATTCCGCAGGGGGTAATGAAAAACTGTTTTTT. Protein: CASSYSAGGNEKLFF.

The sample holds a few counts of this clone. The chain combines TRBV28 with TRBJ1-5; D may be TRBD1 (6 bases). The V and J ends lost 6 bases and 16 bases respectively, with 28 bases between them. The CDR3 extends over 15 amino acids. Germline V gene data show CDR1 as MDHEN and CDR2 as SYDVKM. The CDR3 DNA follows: TGTGCCAGCAGGAGGACAGTGGGCAACAATCAGCTCCATCATTTT. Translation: CASRRTVGNNQLHHF.

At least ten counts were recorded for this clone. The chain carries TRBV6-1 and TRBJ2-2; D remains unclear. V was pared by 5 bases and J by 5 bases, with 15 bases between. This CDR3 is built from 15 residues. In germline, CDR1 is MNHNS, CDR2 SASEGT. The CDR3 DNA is TGTGCCAGCAGTTGGATGGCTAGTGGGACCGGGGAGCTGTTTTTT. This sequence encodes CASSWMASGTGELFF.

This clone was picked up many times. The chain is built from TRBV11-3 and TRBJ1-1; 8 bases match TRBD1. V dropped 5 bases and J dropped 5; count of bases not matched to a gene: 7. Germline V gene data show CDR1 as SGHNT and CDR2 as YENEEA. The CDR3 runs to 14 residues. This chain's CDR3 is CASSDRGKGTEAFF. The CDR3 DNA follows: TGTGCCAGCAGCGACAGGGGTAAGGGGACTGAAGCTTTCTTT.

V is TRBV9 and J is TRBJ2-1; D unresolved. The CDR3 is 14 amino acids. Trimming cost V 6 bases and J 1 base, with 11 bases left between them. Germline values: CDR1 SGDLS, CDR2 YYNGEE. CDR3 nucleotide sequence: TGTGCCAGCACACCAGTAGAATCCTACAATGAGCAGTTCTTC. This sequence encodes CASTPVESYNEQFF.

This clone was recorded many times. Here the CDR3 reads CASSDLNSGSLTSGNTIYF. The CDR3 DNA reads TGTGCCAGCAGTGACTTAAATTCTGGCAGTCTCACTTCTGGAAACACCATATATTTT. The rearrangement links TRBV2 to TRBJ1-3; no clear D gene. The CDR3 spans 19 residues. The V gene's germline CDR1 is SNHLY and CDR2 FYNNEI. Trimming left V 3 bases short and J 1 base short, with 22 bases between.

The CDR3 protein is CAWSLMGSSTDTQYF. The CDR3 bases are TGTGCCTGGAGCCTAATGGGCTCTAGCACAGATACGCAGTATTTT. The V call is TRBV30, the J call TRBJ2-3; no reliable D call. The CDR3 spans 15 residues. CDR1 is GTSNPN and CDR2 is SVGIG in the germline V gene (reference sequence). Trimming removed 3 bases at V and 0 bases at J, with 13 bases between. Supplemented by reference TRBV30 and TRBJ2-3, the full variable domain reads SQTIHQWPATLVQPVGSPLSLECTVEGTSNPNLYWYRQAAGRGLQLLFYSVGIGQISSEVPQNLSASRPQDRQFILSSKKLLLSDSGFYLCAWSLMGSSTDTQYFGPGTRLTVL.

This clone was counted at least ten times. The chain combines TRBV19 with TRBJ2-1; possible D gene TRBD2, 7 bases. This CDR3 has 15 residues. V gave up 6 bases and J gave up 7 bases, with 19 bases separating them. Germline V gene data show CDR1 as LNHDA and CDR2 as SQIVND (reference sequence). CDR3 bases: TGTGCCAGTAGAGGGGGTGGGCGGGGGTCAAATGAGCAGTTCTTC. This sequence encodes CASRGGGRGSNEQFF. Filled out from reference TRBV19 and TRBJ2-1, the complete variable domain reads DGGITQSPKYLFRKEGQNVTLSCEQNLNHDAMYWYRQDPGQGLRLIYYSQIVNDFQKGDIAEGYSVSREKKESFPLTVTSAQKNPTAFYLCASRGGGRGSNEQFFGPGTRLTVL.

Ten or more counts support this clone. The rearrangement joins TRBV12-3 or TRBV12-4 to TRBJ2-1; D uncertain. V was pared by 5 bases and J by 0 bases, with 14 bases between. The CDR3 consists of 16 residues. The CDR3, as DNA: TGTGCCAGCAGTGTCAGCCAGCCCAGCTCCTACAATGAGCAGTTCTTC. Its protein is CASSVSQPSSYNEQFF.

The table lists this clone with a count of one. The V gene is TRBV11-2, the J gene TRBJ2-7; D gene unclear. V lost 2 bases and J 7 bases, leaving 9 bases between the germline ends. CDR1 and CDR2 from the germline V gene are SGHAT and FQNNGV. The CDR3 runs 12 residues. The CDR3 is CASSLNDLEQYF. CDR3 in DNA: TGTGCCAGCAGCTTAAATGATTTGGAGCAGTACTTC.

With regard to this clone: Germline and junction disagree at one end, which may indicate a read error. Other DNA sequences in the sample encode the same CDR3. The CDR3: CASSLRDRVWEQYF. The CDR3 DNA sequence: TGTGCTAGCAGCCTAAGGGACAGGGTGTGGGAGCAGTACTTC. The rearrangement links TRBV13 to TRBJ2-7, with 9 bases matching TRBD1. The CDR3 is 14 residues long. Germline lookup yields CDR1 PRHDT and CDR2 FYEKMQ (reference sequence).